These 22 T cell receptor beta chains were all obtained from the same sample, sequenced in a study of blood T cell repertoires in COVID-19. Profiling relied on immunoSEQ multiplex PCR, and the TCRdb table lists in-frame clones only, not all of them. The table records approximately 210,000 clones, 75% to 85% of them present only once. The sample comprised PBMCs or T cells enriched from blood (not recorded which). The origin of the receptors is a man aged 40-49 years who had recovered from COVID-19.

CDR3: CASSPNTDRGLYSNQPQHF. Here the CDR3 DNA reads TGTGCCAGCTCCCCAAACACCGACAGGGGACTATATAGCAATCAGCCCCAGCATTTT. J is TRBJ1-5 and V is TRBV27; 8 bases fit TRBD1. Germline V gene sequence: CDR1 MNHEY, CDR2 SMNVEV (reference sequence). The V segment lost 8 bases and the J segment 0 bases; nucleotides outside the gene matches: 18. This CDR3 has 19 residues.

In DNA form, the CDR3 reads TGTGCCAGCAGTTACTCGAGGACAGGCCATGGCTACACCTTC. As protein: CASSYSRTGHGYTF. The gene calls are TRBV6-5 and TRBJ1-2, with 7 bases that match TRBD1. CDR3 size: 14 residues. Germline CDR1 MNHEY, CDR2 SVGAGI. The V gene end was trimmed by 0 bases and the J gene end by 6 bases; junction bases not matched to a gene: 4.

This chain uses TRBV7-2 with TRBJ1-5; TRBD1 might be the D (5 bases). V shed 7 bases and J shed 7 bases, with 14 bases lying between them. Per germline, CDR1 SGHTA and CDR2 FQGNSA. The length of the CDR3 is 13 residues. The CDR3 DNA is TGTGCCAGCATGGGGCTTTCAGGGCAGCCCCAGCATTTT. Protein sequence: CASMGLSGQPQHF.

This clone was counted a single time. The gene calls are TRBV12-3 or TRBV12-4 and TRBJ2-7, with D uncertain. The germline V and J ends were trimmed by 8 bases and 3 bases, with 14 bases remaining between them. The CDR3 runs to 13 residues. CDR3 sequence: CASSPHTYYEQYF. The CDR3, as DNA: TGTGCCAGCTCCCCCCACACATACTACGAGCAGTACTTC.

The CDR3 protein is CASRLQGNSGNTIYF. DNA of the CDR3: TGTGCCAGTAGATTACAGGGCAACTCTGGAAACACCATATATTTT. The V gene is TRBV19, the J gene TRBJ1-3; possibly TRBD1 for D (6 bases). The CDR3 has 15 residues. Germline V gene sequence: CDR1 LNHDA, CDR2 SQIVND (reference sequence). Deletions cut 6 bases from V and 0 bases from J, with 12 bases between.

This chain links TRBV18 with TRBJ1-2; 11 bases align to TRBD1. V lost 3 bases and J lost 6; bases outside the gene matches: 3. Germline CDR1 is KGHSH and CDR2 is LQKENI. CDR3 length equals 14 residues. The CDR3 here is CASSPGQGGHGYTF. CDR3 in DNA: TGTGCCAGCTCACCGGGACAGGGGGGACATGGCTACACCTTC. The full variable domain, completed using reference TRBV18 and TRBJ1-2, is NAGVMQNPRHLVRRRGQEARLRCSPMKGHSHVYWYRQLPEEGLKFMVYLQKENIIDESGMPKERFSAEFPKEGPSILRIQQVVRGDSAAYFCASSPGQGGHGYTFGSGTRLTVV.

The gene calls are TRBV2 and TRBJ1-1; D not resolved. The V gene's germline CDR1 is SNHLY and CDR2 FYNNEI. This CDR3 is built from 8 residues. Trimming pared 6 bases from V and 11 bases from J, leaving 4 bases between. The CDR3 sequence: CASRSAFF. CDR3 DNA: TGTGCCAGCAGATCGGCTTTCTTT.

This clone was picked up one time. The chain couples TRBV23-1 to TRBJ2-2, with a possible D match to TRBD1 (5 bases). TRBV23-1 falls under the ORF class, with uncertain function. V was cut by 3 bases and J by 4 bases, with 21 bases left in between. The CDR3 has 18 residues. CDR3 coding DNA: TGCGCCAGCAGTCAGCTCAGTACAGGAAGGGTGACCACCGGGGAGCTGTTTTTT. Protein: CASSQLSTGRVTTGELFF.

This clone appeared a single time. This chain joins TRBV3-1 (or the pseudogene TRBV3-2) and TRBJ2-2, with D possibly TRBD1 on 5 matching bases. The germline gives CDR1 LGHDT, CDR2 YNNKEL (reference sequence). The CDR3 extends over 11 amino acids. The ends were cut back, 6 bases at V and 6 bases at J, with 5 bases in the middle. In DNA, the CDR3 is TGTGCCAGCAGGGGGCCCGGGGAGCTGTTTTTT. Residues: CASRGPGELFF.

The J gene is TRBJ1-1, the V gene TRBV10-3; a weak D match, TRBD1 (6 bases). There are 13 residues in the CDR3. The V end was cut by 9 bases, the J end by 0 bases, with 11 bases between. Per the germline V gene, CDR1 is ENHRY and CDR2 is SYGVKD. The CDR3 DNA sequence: TGTGCCATTAGGACAGACATGAACACTGAAGCTTTCTTT. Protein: CAIRTDMNTEAFF.

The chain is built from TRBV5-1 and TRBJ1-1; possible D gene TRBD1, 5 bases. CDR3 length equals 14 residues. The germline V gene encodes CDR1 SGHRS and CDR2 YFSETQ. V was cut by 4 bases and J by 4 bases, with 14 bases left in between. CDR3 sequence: CASSPTTGFTEAFF. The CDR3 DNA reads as TGCGCCAGCAGCCCGACCACAGGTTTCACTGAAGCTTTCTTT.

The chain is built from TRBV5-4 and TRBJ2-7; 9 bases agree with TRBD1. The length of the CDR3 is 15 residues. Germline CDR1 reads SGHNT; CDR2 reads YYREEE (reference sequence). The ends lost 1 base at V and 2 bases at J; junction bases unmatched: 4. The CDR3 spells CASSLIGTGTYEQYF. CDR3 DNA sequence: TGTGCCAGCAGCTTGATAGGGACAGGGACCTACGAGCAGTACTTC.

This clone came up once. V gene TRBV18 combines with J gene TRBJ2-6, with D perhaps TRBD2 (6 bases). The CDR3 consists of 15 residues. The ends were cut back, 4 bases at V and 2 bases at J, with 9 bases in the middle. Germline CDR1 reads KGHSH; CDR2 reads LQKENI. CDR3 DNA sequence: TGTGCCAGCTCACTGGGGGGAGCTGGGGCCAACGTCCTGACTTTC. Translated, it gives CASSLGGAGANVLTF.

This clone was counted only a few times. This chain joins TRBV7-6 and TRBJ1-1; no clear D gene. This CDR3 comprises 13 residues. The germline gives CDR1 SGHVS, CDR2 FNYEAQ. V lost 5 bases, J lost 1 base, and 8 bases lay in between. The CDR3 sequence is CASSLTGNTEAFF. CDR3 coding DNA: TGTGCCAGCAGCCTAACGGGGAACACTGAAGCTTTCTTT.

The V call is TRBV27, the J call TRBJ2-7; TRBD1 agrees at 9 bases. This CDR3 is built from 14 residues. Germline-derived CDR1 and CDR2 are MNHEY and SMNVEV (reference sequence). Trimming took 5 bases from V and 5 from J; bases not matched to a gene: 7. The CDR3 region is CASSLDRGLNEQYF. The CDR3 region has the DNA TGTGCCAGCAGTCTGGACAGGGGACTCAACGAGCAGTACTTC.

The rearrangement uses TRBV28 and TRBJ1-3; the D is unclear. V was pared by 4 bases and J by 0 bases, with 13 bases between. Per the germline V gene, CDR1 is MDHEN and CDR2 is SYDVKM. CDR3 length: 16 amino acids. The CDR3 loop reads CASSSPPVASGNTIYF. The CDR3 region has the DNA TGTGCCAGCAGTTCCCCCCCCGTAGCCTCTGGAAACACCATATATTTT. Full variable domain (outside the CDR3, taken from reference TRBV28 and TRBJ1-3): DVKVTQSSRYLVKRTGEKVFLECVQDMDHENMFWYRQDPGLGLRLIYFSYDVKMKEKGDIPEGYSVSREKKERFSLILESASTNQTSMYLCASSSPPVASGNTIYFGEGSWLTVV.

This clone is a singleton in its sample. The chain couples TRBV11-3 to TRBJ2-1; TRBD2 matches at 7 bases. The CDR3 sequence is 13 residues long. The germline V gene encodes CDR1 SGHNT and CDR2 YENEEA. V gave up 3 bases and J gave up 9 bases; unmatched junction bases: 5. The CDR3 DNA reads TGTGCCAGCAGCTTGGGCGGGGGACGTGAGCAGTTCTTC. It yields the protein CASSLGGGREQFF. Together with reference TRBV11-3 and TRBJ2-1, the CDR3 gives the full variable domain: EAGVVQSPRYKIIEKKQPVAFWCNPISGHNTLYWYLQNLGQGPELLIRYENEEAVDDSQLPKDRFSAERLKGVDSTLKIQPAELGDSAVYLCASSLGGGREQFFGPGTRLTVL.

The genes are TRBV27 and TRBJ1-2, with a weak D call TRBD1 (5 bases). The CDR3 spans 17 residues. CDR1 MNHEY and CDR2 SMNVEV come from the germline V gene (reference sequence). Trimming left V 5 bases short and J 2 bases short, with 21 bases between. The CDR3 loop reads CASSPDWQGLVNYGYTF. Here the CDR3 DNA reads TGTGCCAGCAGTCCTGATTGGCAGGGTCTAGTGAACTATGGCTACACCTTC.

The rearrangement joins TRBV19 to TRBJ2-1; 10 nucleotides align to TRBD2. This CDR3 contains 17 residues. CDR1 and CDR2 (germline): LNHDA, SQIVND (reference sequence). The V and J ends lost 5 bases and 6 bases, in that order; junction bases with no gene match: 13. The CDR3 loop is CASSDLSGRAMSNEQFF. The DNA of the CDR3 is TGTGCCAGTAGTGATTTAAGCGGGAGGGCGATGAGCAATGAGCAGTTCTTC.

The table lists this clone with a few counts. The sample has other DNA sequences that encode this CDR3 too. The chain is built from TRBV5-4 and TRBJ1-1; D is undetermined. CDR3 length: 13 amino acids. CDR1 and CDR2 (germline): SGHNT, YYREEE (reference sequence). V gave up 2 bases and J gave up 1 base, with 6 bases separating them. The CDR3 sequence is CASSFGQNTEAFF. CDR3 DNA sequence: TGTGCCAGCAGCTTTGGGCAGAACACTGAAGCTTTCTTT. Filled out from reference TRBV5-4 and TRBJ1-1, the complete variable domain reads ETGVTQSPTHLIKTRGQQVTLRCSSQSGHNTVSWYQQALGQGPQFIFQYYREEENGRGNFPPRFSGLQFPNYSSELNVNALELDDSALYLCASSFGQNTEAFFGQGTRLTVV.

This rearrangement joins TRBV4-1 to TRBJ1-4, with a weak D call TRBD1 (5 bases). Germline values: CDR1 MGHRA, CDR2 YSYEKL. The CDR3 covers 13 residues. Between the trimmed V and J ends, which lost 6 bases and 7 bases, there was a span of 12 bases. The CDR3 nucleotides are TGCGCCAGCAGGTGGGGGGGTGGTGAAAAACTGTTTTTT. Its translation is CASRWGGGEKLFF.

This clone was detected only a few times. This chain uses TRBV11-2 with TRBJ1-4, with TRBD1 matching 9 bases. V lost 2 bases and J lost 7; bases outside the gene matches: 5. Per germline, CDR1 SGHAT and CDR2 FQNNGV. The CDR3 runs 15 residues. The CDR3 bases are TGTGCCAGCAGCTTATCGGGACAGGGCTTTGAAAAACTGTTTTTT. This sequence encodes CASSLSGQGFEKLFF.